Each of the 31 T cell receptor beta chains below was sequenced from the same sample in a study of blood T cell repertoires in COVID-19. Profiled with immunoSEQ multiplex PCR; TCRdb holds only in-frame clones, not every one. The sample lists over 95,000 clones, roughly 84% occurring once. Specimen: peripheral blood. These receptors came from a woman in her sixties or seventies who had recovered from COVID-19.

The rearrangement links TRBV18 to TRBJ2-3; possibly TRBD1 for D (5 bases). Trimming cost V 4 bases and J 3 bases, with 11 bases left between them. The CDR3 totals 14 residues. Per the germline V gene, CDR1 is KGHSH and CDR2 is LQKENI. CDR3 in amino acids: CASSHRTQTDTQYF. DNA for the CDR3: TGTGCCAGCTCACATCGGACACAGACAGATACGCAGTATTTT.

The J gene is TRBJ1-1, the V gene TRBV28; D is unclear. The V end lost 2 bases, the J end lost 1 base, and 8 bases lay between the germline ends. CDR3 length: 14 residues. Germline CDR1 and CDR2: MDHEN and SYDVKM. The CDR3 spells CASSLPRQNTEAFF. The DNA of the CDR3 is TGTGCCAGCAGTTTACCCCGACAGAACACTGAAGCTTTCTTT.

The chain employs TRBV4-3 and TRBJ1-4; D remains ambiguous. The V gene lost 0 bases and the J gene lost 11 bases, with 13 bases spanning the gap. CDR1 and CDR2 from the germline V gene are LGHNA and YSLEER. This CDR3 contains 14 residues. The CDR3 loop is CASSQDRTREKLFF. CDR3 DNA: TGCGCCAGCAGCCAAGATAGGACGCGGGAGAAACTGTTTTTT.

The CDR3 nucleotides are TGTGCCAGCAGCTCCGGGACAGGGGGCCGGAATGAGCAGTTCTTC. Its protein is CASSSGTGGRNEQFF. This chain links TRBV5-6 with TRBJ2-1; 12 nucleotides match TRBD1. The CDR3 is 15 amino acids. The germline V gene encodes CDR1 SGHDT and CDR2 YYEEEE. V was clipped by 3 bases and J by 7 bases; unmatched bases: 5.

The gene calls are TRBV5-1 and TRBJ1-2, with D perhaps matching TRBD1 (5 bases). In germline, CDR1 is SGHRS, CDR2 YFSETQ. Trimming cost V 4 bases and J 8 bases, with 18 bases left between them. This CDR3 has 14 residues. The CDR3 region is CASSPRDFWEGYTF. Written as DNA, the CDR3 is TGCGCCAGCAGCCCCCGGGACTTCTGGGAGGGCTACACCTTC.

This clone has just a few counts. V usage is TRBV9 and J usage is TRBJ2-1, with D uncertain. The germline V gene has CDR1 SGDLS and CDR2 YYNGEE. V was pared by 0 bases and J by 9 bases, with 10 bases between. The length of the CDR3 is 13 residues. The CDR3 DNA sequence: TGTGCCAGCAGCGTAGGTCCGTCCCCTGAGCAGTTCTTC. Protein sequence: CASSVGPSPEQFF.

On this clone: One end of the junction does not line up with germline, which may come from a read error. V is TRBV20-1 and J is TRBJ1-2, with 10 bases matching TRBD1. Germline CDR1 and CDR2: DFQATT and SNEGSKA (reference sequence). The CDR3 spans 11 residues. The CDR3 here is CSAIPGQGFLF. DNA of the CDR3: TGCAGTGCTATCCCGGGACAGGGGTTTCTCTTT.

This clone was seen only once. The gene calls are TRBV27 and TRBJ2-7; D perhaps matches TRBD1 (8 bases). V was cut by 5 bases and J by 3 bases, with 20 bases left in between. The CDR3 runs 16 residues. Germline lookup yields CDR1 MNHEY and CDR2 SMNVEV (reference sequence). The CDR3 DNA reads as TGTGCCAGCAGTACACGAGCGGGGACAGGAGTCTACGAGCAGTACTTC. Translating it yields CASSTRAGTGVYEQYF.

Here the CDR3 DNA reads TGTGCCAGCAGCGCCGTGGGGGGAAATGAAAAACTGTTTTTT. Translated, it gives CASSAVGGNEKLFF. The chain employs TRBV7-8 and TRBJ1-4; D may be TRBD1 (5 bases). The CDR3 loop spans 14 amino acids. Looked up from germline, CDR1 is SGHVS and CDR2 is FQNEAQ. Trimming took 5 bases from V and 5 from J, leaving 12 bases between them.

The gene calls are TRBV10-3 and TRBJ1-1; TRBD1 matches at 9 bases. Germline CDR1 ENHRY, CDR2 SYGVKD. V gave up 6 bases and J gave up 11 bases; unmatched junction bases: 10. The CDR3 extends over 13 amino acids. The CDR3 spells CAISFTGGAGAFF. Here the CDR3 DNA reads TGTGCCATCAGCTTTACAGGGGGCGCGGGGGCTTTCTTT.

The chain joins TRBV10-3 to TRBJ1-2; D call uncertain. Germline CDR1 ENHRY, CDR2 SYGVKD. V was cut by 0 bases and J by 8 bases, with 13 bases left in between. This CDR3 region has 14 residues. The CDR3 coding sequence is TGTGCCATCAGTGAGTCGTACCCGCGGAAAGGCTACACCTTC. Its protein is CAISESYPRKGYTF.

In its sample, this clone was seen once. The gene calls are TRBV9 and TRBJ2-1, with D perhaps TRBD2 (5 bases). The CDR3 totals 14 residues. The V and J ends lost 4 bases and 6 bases respectively, with 14 bases between them. Per germline, CDR1 SGDLS and CDR2 YYNGEE. The CDR3 reads CASSKLRVPNEQFF. In DNA, the CDR3 is TGTGCCAGCAGCAAGTTGAGGGTACCCAATGAGCAGTTCTTC.

This clone was seen just once. The chain is built from TRBV9 and TRBJ2-3; D remains unclear. Germline assignment: CDR1 SGDLS and CDR2 YYNGEE. The ends were cut back, 2 bases at V and 1 base at J, with 5 bases in the middle. The CDR3 has 13 residues. The CDR3, as DNA: TGTGCCAGCAGCGTCGAGCGCACAGATACGCAGTATTTT. It encodes CASSVERTDTQYF.

V and J are TRBV20-1 and TRBJ1-6; no clear D gene. In germline, CDR1 is DFQATT, CDR2 SNEGSKA (reference sequence). This CDR3 comprises 15 residues. Trimming shortened V by 3 bases and J by 6 bases, and 15 bases separated the two germline ends. This CDR3 reads CSASGGKAGNSPLHF. CDR3 in DNA: TGCAGTGCTAGTGGAGGGAAGGCGGGTAATTCACCCCTCCACTTT.

The chain combines TRBV24-1 with TRBJ2-1, with 9 bases that match TRBD2. V lost 7 bases, J lost 2 bases, and 5 bases stayed unmatched. In germline, CDR1 is KGHDR, CDR2 SFDVKD. The CDR3 sequence is 15 residues long. The CDR3 DNA follows: TGTGCCACCAGCGCACTAGCGGGCCCCTACAATGAGCAGTTCTTC. The encoded protein is CATSALAGPYNEQFF.

The chain is built from TRBV19 and TRBJ2-5; D may be TRBD2 (5 bases). The V and J ends lost 6 bases and 0 bases respectively, with 11 bases between them. The germline V gene has CDR1 LNHDA and CDR2 SQIVND (reference sequence). This CDR3 comprises 14 residues. The CDR3 nucleotides are TGTGCCAGTAGCCGGACTGGGGACCAAGAGACCCAGTACTTC. This translates into CASSRTGDQETQYF.

The gene calls are TRBV10-3 and TRBJ2-7, with 9 positions matching TRBD2. The germline V gene encodes CDR1 ENHRY and CDR2 SYGVKD. The J segment lost 2 bases and the V segment lost 2 bases, leaving 1 base of the junction unmatched. The CDR3 is made up of 14 amino acids. The CDR3 sequence is CAISEVAGAYEQYF. The CDR3 coding sequence is TGTGCCATCAGTGAGGTAGCGGGAGCCTACGAGCAGTACTTC.

Only a few counts were recorded for this clone. J is TRBJ1-4 and V is TRBV6-6; the D is unclear. This CDR3 has 14 amino acids. Deletions cut 6 bases from V and 8 bases from J, with 16 bases between. Germline CDR1 and CDR2: MNHNY and SVGAGI (reference sequence). Here the CDR3 reads CASRTHSSVEKLFF. CDR3 bases: TGTGCCAGCAGAACTCACTCCAGCGTCGAAAAACTGTTTTTT.

The chain employs TRBV5-4 and TRBJ2-3; 10 bases are a match to TRBD2. Trimming took 0 bases from V and 4 from J; bases not matched to a gene: 5. The germline CDR1 and CDR2 sequences are SGHNT and YYREEE (reference sequence). This CDR3 comprises 16 residues. CDR3: CASSLEAGGPPDTQYF. In DNA, the CDR3 is TGTGCCAGCAGCTTGGAAGCGGGGGGGCCACCAGATACGCAGTATTTT.

The chain employs TRBV3-1 (or the pseudogene TRBV3-2) and TRBJ2-7; 8 positions match TRBD2. Losses at the gene ends were 10 bases for V and 6 bases for J; bases not matched to a gene: 8. Germline-derived CDR1 and CDR2 are LGHDT and YNNKEL (reference sequence). The length of the CDR3 is 12 residues. CDR3 nucleotides: TGTGCCACCGGGGGGGCCACGGCCGAGCAGTACTTC. Residues: CATGGATAEQYF.

The chain is built from TRBV7-2 and TRBJ2-1, with a weak D call TRBD1 (5 bases). Germline loops: CDR1 SGHTA, CDR2 FQGNSA. This CDR3 region has 16 residues. Trimming removed 5 bases from V and 0 bases from J, with 14 bases in between. The CDR3 nucleotides read TGTGCCAGCAGCCCCTCCAGGGCGAGCTCCTACAATGAGCAGTTCTTC. The encoded protein is CASSPSRASSYNEQFF.

This chain links TRBV11-2 with TRBJ1-2; D gene unclear. The CDR3 covers 12 residues. Trimming shortened V by 6 bases and J by 4 bases, and 9 bases separated the two germline ends. Germline V gene lookup returns CDR1 SGHAT and CDR2 FQNNGV. The CDR3 DNA sequence: TGTGCCAGCAGGTCCCCCGGCTATGGCTACACCTTC. Protein sequence: CASRSPGYGYTF.

This chain joins TRBV5-1 and TRBJ2-7; unclear D gene. The germline V and J ends were trimmed by 1 base and 1 base, with 12 bases remaining between them. Germline V gives CDR1 SGHRS, CDR2 YFSETQ. CDR3 size: 15 residues. The chain's CDR3 is CASSLISGASYEQYF. DNA for the CDR3: TGCGCCAGCAGCTTGATTTCTGGTGCGTCCTACGAGCAGTACTTC.

The genes are TRBV5-5 and TRBJ1-3; possibly TRBD1 for D (5 bases). There are 17 residues in the CDR3. Germline loops: CDR1 SGHKS, CDR2 YYEKEE (reference sequence). Deletions cut 6 bases from V and 0 bases from J, with 19 bases between. DNA for the CDR3: TGTGCCAGCACCTACGCGGCAGGGACTAGCTCTGGAAACACCATATATTTT. Translated: CASTYAAGTSSGNTIYF.

The chain links TRBV6-5 to TRBJ2-7, with 7 bases matching TRBD1. Trimming cost V 11 bases and J 2 bases; bases outside gene matches: 15. Per germline, CDR1 MNHEY and CDR2 SVGAGI. The CDR3 extends over 15 amino acids. DNA for the CDR3: TGTGCCTGTCGGTACCAAACAGGGGCTACCTACGAGCAGTACTTC. Translated: CACRYQTGATYEQYF.

In its sample, this clone was seen a few times. This specimen includes other DNA sequences encoding the same CDR3. The chain employs TRBV20-1 and TRBJ1-1; D gene unclear. Germline-derived CDR1 and CDR2 are DFQATT and SNEGSKA (reference sequence). Trimming cost V 7 bases and J 5 bases, with 11 bases left between them. The CDR3 spans 11 residues. The CDR3 sequence is CSGAGGTEAFF. CDR3 DNA: TGCAGTGGGGCAGGCGGGACTGAAGCTTTCTTT.

The chain uses TRBV12-5 and TRBJ2-5; 7 nucleotides agree with TRBD1. From germline, CDR1 is LGHNT and CDR2 FRNRAP. CDR3 length equals 16 residues. V dropped 1 base and J dropped 5; count of bases not matched to a gene: 10. CDR3 sequence (DNA): TGTGCTAGTGGTTTGGACACAGGGGCTTTTGCGGAGACCCAGTACTTC. It specifies CASGLDTGAFAETQYF. Filled out from reference TRBV12-5 and TRBJ2-5, the complete variable domain reads DARVTQTPRHKVTEMGQEVTMRCQPILGHNTVFWYRQTMMQGLELLAYFRNRAPLDDSGMPKDRFSAEMPDATLATLKIQPSEPRDSAVYFCASGLDTGAFAETQYFGPGTRLLVL.

This chain joins TRBV20-1 and TRBJ2-7; 7 bases agree with TRBD1. This CDR3 is built from 13 residues. Trimming removed 3 bases from V and 2 bases from J; junction bases left unmatched: 4. Germline CDR1 reads DFQATT; CDR2 reads SNEGSKA (reference sequence). The CDR3 coding sequence is TGCAGTGCTAGTATTGGGACAGCCTACGAGCAGTACTTC. Translating it yields CSASIGTAYEQYF.

The J gene is TRBJ2-2, the V gene TRBV9; TRBD2 matches 8 bases. This CDR3 comprises 14 residues. With V trimmed by 4 bases and J by 5 bases, 4 bases remained unmatched. From germline, CDR1 is SGDLS and CDR2 YYNGEE. CDR3 loop: CASSPSGGTGELFF. The CDR3 nucleotides are TGTGCCAGCAGCCCGTCGGGAGGGACCGGGGAGCTGTTTTTT.

The CDR3 sequence is CATTRVSYNSPLHF. The CDR3 DNA follows: TGTGCCACGACCAGGGTGTCCTATAATTCACCCCTCCACTTT. The chain links TRBV6-5 to TRBJ1-6; weak D call: TRBD1 (5 bases). This CDR3 region has 14 residues. Germline V gene data show CDR1 as MNHEY and CDR2 as SVGAGI. V was shortened by 10 bases and J by 1 base, with 11 bases between the two germline ends.

J is TRBJ2-1 and V is TRBV6-1, with 10 bases matching TRBD1. Germline assignment: CDR1 MNHNS and CDR2 SASEGT. CDR3 size: 17 residues. Trimming at V came to 4 bases and at J to 0 bases, leaving 6 bases not matched to a gene. As DNA, the CDR3 is TGTGCCAGCAGTGCTCGACAGGGGGCAAGCTCCTACAATGAGCAGTTCTTC. Its protein product is CASSARQGASSYNEQFF.